Sequencing of this TCR beta chain was carried out in a study of shared clonotypes between healthy human individuals. Study observations and caveats: Clonotypes shared by all four sorted-subset donors had higher generation probabilities than non-shared clonotypes. Genetic and exposure-history diversity was limited by the few donors.

As for this clone: Its specificity is not known.

Germline V gene data show CDR1 as MDHEN and CDR2 as SYDVKM. Trimming pared 3 bases from V and 8 bases from J, leaving 20 bases between. This CDR3 has 16 amino acids. Naive-designated CD8 cells lacked CD45RO, were positively enriched for CCR7, and omitted terminally differentiated effector memory CD45RA+ cells. Participating donors were healthy, HIV-negative adults free of recent acute infections or vaccinations. Sequencing was performed with immunoSEQ multiplex PCR; in TCRdb, only in-frame clones are kept and a portion is missing. The profile shows about 1.9 million clones, about 93% of them singletons.

The source is a man in his late teens or twenties in good health. Some clones in this sample may be carry-over from other donors' samples. V gene TRBV28 combines with J gene TRBJ2-1; D possibly corresponds to TRBD1 (5 bases). The source material was naive CD8+ T cells from PBMCs. The DNA of the CDR3 is TGTGCCAGCAGTTTCAATCGGACACACCCCGGCTATGAGCAGTTCTTC. It is translated as CASSFNRTHPGYEQFF.